This entry concerns a single TCR beta chain. The V end lost 5 bases, the J end lost 5 bases, and 17 bases lay between the germline ends. Germline loops: CDR1 SGHVS, CDR2 FQNEAQ. The CDR3 covers 15 residues. Here immunoSEQ multiplex PCR was the method, and the copy in TCRdb shows in-frame clones only, minus some. The sample lists some 30,000 clones; around 87% were seen once. These data come from a study of T cell changes during pregnancy in multiple sclerosis. Sequencing used CD4+ T cells from peripheral blood mononuclear cells, obtained in the third trimester of pregnancy. The chain carries TRBV7-8 and TRBJ2-3, with D hard to call. The clonotype was recovered from a female donor in good health, enrolled as a control in a pregnancy study. The CDR3 reads CASSPPREKIDTQYF. The CDR3 DNA reads TGTGCCAGCAGCCCCCCCCGTGAGAAAATAGATACGCAGTATTTT. Looking up the rest from reference TRBV7-8 and TRBJ2-3 gives the full variable domain: GAGVSQSPRYKVAKRGQDVALRCDPISGHVSLFWYQQALGQGPEFLTYFQNEAQLDKSGLPSDRFFAERPEGSVSTLKIQRTQQEDSAVYLCASSPPREKIDTQYFGPGTRLTVL.